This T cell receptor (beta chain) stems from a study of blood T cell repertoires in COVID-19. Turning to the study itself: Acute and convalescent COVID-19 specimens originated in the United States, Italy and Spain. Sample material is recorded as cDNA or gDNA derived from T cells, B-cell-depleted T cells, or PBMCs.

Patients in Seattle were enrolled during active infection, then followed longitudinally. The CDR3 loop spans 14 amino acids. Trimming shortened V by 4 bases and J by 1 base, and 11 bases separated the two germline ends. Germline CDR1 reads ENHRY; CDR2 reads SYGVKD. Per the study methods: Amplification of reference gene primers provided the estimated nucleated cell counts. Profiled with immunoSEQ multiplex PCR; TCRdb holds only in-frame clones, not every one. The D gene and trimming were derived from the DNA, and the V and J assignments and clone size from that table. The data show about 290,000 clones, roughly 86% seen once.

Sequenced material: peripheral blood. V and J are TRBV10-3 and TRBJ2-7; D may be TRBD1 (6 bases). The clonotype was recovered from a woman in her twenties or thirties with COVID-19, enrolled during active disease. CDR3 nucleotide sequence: TGTGCCATCAGTGGTAGCCAGGGGTCCTACGAGCAGTACTTC. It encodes CAISGSQGSYEQYF.